These T cell receptor beta chains were read from a single sample in a study of blood T cell repertoires in COVID-19. This table comes from immunoSEQ multiplex PCR, and its TCRdb copy is limited to in-frame clones, with some not included. The table records roughly 40,000 clones, around nine tenths of them present only once. The specimen was peripheral blood. These receptors originate from a woman between 65 and 79 years old with acute or convalescent COVID-19. The CDR3 runs from the conserved cysteine through the conserved F or W. A D gene is named only where the DNA matches it firmly. Clone size is shown for a subset of rows, as once, few, many or a class of expanded clone.

J gene: TRBJ1-1; D gene: -; V gene: TRBV2; clone size: -; CDR3 DNA: TGTGCCAGCAGGTCCGAGGGTCCCCCTTTCTTT; CDR3 protein: CASRSEGPPFF
J gene: TRBJ1-5; D gene: -; V gene: TRBV15; clone size: -; CDR3 DNA: TGTGCCACCAGCAGAGATATGGGGCGGAATCAGCCCCAGCATTTT; CDR3 protein: CATSRDMGRNQPQHF
J gene: TRBJ1-5; D gene: -; V gene: TRBV27; clone size: -; CDR3 DNA: TGTGCCAGCAGCCACACGTCGGAGGGAAGGCAGCCCCAGCATTTT; CDR3 protein: CASSHTSEGRQPQHF
J gene: TRBJ1-2; D gene: TRBD1; V gene: TRBV27; clone size: -; CDR3 DNA: TGTGCCAGCAGTTGGAGACAGGGGGAGTACTATGGCTACACCTTC; CDR3 protein: CASSWRQGEYYGYTF
J gene: TRBJ2-2; D gene: TRBD1; V gene: TRBV24-1; clone size: -; CDR3 DNA: TGTGCCACCAGTGATGGACAGGGTGTCACCGGGGAGCTGTTTTTT; CDR3 protein: CATSDGQGVTGELFF
J gene: TRBJ1-2; D gene: -; V gene: TRBV12-3/TRBV12-4; clone size: few; CDR3 DNA: TGTGCCAGCAGTTTGGGCAGGGCCTATGGCTACACCTTC; CDR3 protein: CASSLGRAYGYTF
J gene: TRBJ2-1; D gene: -; V gene: TRBV12-2; clone size: -; CDR3 DNA: TGTGCAAGTCGCTCCCCCGGGACAGCCAACAAATCCTACAATGAGCAGTTCTTC; CDR3 protein: CASRSPGTANKSYNEQFF
J gene: TRBJ1-1; D gene: TRBD1; V gene: TRBV28; clone size: -; CDR3 DNA: TGTGCCAGCAGTTTATTAGGACAGGGGGAGAACACTGAAGCTTTCTTT; CDR3 protein: CASSLLGQGENTEAFF
J gene: TRBJ1-1; D gene: TRBD1; V gene: TRBV7-6; clone size: -; CDR3 DNA: TGTGCCAGCAGCTTACAGGGACAGGGGGCCACTGAAGCTTTCTTT; CDR3 protein: CASSLQGQGATEAFF
J gene: TRBJ1-1; D gene: -; V gene: TRBV7-9; clone size: few; CDR3 DNA: TGTGCCAGCAGCACCTACCCTGAAGCTTTCTTT; CDR3 protein: CASSTYPEAFF
J gene: TRBJ2-1; D gene: -; V gene: TRBV2; clone size: -; CDR3 DNA: TGTGCCAGCTCCCGGGACAACGTTGACAATGAGCAGTTCTTC; CDR3 protein: CASSRDNVDNEQFF
J gene: TRBJ1-2; D gene: -; V gene: TRBV11-2; clone size: -; CDR3 DNA: TGTGCCAGCAGCCTACAGGACAGAACCTATGGCTACACCTTC; CDR3 protein: CASSLQDRTYGYTF
J gene: TRBJ2-3; D gene: -; V gene: TRBV20-1; clone size: once; CDR3 DNA: TGCAGTGCTAGAACTACCACGCAGTATTTT; CDR3 protein: CSARTTTQYF
J gene: TRBJ2-3; D gene: TRBD1; V gene: TRBV19; clone size: -; CDR3 DNA: TGTGCCAGTAGACCCTTGGACAGGCCGGCAGATACGCAGTATTTT; CDR3 protein: CASRPLDRPADTQYF
J gene: TRBJ1-5; D gene: TRBD1; V gene: TRBV6-6; clone size: -; CDR3 DNA: TGTGCCAGCCAATCCCAGGGGGATAGCAATCAGCCCCAGCATTTT; CDR3 protein: CASQSQGDSNQPQHF
J gene: TRBJ1-6; D gene: -; V gene: TRBV3-1/TRBV3-2; clone size: -; CDR3 DNA: TGTGCCAGCAGCCAAGGAGGCAGGGCCCTCCACTTT; CDR3 protein: CASSQGGRALHF
J gene: TRBJ1-5; D gene: TRBD1; V gene: TRBV15; clone size: once; CDR3 DNA: TGTGCCACCAGCAGGGGGGACAGGGGAGATCAGCCCCAGCATTTT; CDR3 protein: CATSRGDRGDQPQHF
J gene: TRBJ2-1; D gene: TRBD2; V gene: TRBV29-1; clone size: once; CDR3 DNA: TGCAGCGTTGAGGGGCGGGGGTCCTACAATGAGCAGTTCTTC; CDR3 protein: CSVEGRGSYNEQFF
J gene: TRBJ2-3; D gene: -; V gene: TRBV5-1; clone size: -; CDR3 DNA: TGCGCCAGCAGCTTGGTCCGTAGGGGAGATACGCAGTATTTT; CDR3 protein: CASSLVRRGDTQYF
J gene: TRBJ2-5; D gene: TRBD2; V gene: TRBV6-2/TRBV6-3; clone size: -; CDR3 DNA: TGTGCCAGCAGCCGACTAGCGGGAGGGCCCCAGACCCAGTACTTC; CDR3 protein: CASSRLAGGPQTQYF
J gene: TRBJ1-3; D gene: -; V gene: TRBV4-3; clone size: -; CDR3 DNA: TGCGCCAGCAGCCGGTCATTCGGGGACTCTGGAAACACCATATATTTT; CDR3 protein: CASSRSFGDSGNTIYF
J gene: TRBJ2-1; D gene: -; V gene: TRBV21-1; clone size: -; CDR3 DNA: TGTGCCAGCAGCAACCTCACTAGCGACTCCTACAATGAGCAGTTCTTC; CDR3 protein: CASSNLTSDSYNEQFF
J gene: TRBJ2-3; D gene: -; V gene: TRBV5-4; clone size: once; CDR3 DNA: TGTGCCAGCAGCTGGGATGGGGGGAGCACAGATACGCAGTATTTT; CDR3 protein: CASSWDGGSTDTQYF
J gene: TRBJ1-6; D gene: -; V gene: TRBV30; clone size: once; CDR3 DNA: TGTGCCTCGGGGCGGGAGAATTCACCCCTCCACTTT; CDR3 protein: CASGRENSPLHF
J gene: TRBJ2-4; D gene: TRBD2; V gene: TRBV19; clone size: -; CDR3 DNA: TGTGCCAGTACCGGGGGGGTCCTGGCCAAAAACATTCAGTACTTC; CDR3 protein: CASTGGVLAKNIQYF
J gene: TRBJ2-3; D gene: TRBD2; V gene: TRBV18; clone size: -; CDR3 DNA: TGTGCCAGCTCACCAACGGCTACTAGCGGGGATACAGATACGCAGTATTTT; CDR3 protein: CASSPTATSGDTDTQYF
J gene: TRBJ2-2; D gene: -; V gene: TRBV7-2; clone size: -; CDR3 DNA: TGTGCCAGCAGCGCGCCGGGACTTAACACCGGGGAGCTGTTTTTT; CDR3 protein: CASSAPGLNTGELFF
J gene: TRBJ1-3; D gene: -; V gene: TRBV11-2; clone size: few; CDR3 DNA: TGTGCCAGCAGCTTAGATCTTATCGGAAACACCATATATTTT; CDR3 protein: CASSLDLIGNTIYF
J gene: TRBJ2-1; D gene: TRBD2; V gene: TRBV3-1/TRBV3-2; clone size: -; CDR3 DNA: TGTGCCAGCAGCCAAGATCTCCTAGCGGGACGATCCAATGAGCAGTTCTTC; CDR3 protein: CASSQDLLAGRSNEQFF
J gene: TRBJ2-1; D gene: -; V gene: TRBV11-2; clone size: -; CDR3 DNA: TGTGCCAGCAGCTTAGAGTCGACAGGGCGGGGTGAGCAGTTCTTC; CDR3 protein: CASSLESTGRGEQFF
J gene: TRBJ1-6; D gene: TRBD1; V gene: TRBV27; clone size: few; CDR3 DNA: TGTGCCAGCAGTCGGACAGGGGGCGCGAACTCACCCCTCCACTTT; CDR3 protein: CASSRTGGANSPLHF
J gene: TRBJ2-1; D gene: TRBD2; V gene: TRBV3-1/TRBV3-2; clone size: -; CDR3 DNA: TGTGCCAGCAGCCAAGAGACTCGGACTAGCGGGAGGGCCTGGATCCCCCCTGAGCAGTTCTTC; CDR3 protein: CASSQETRTSGRAWIPPEQFF
J gene: TRBJ2-1; D gene: TRBD1; V gene: TRBV7-2; clone size: -; CDR3 DNA: TGTGCCAGCAGCTACCGTAGGACAGGGGGTTTGGATGAGCAGTTCTTC; CDR3 protein: CASSYRRTGGLDEQFF
J gene: TRBJ2-1; D gene: -; V gene: TRBV19; clone size: -; CDR3 DNA: TGTGCCAGTACCGTCCAGATCGGGGACAATGAGCAGTTCTTC; CDR3 protein: CASTVQIGDNEQFF
J gene: TRBJ1-1; D gene: -; V gene: TRBV5-1; clone size: -; CDR3 DNA: TGCGCCAGCAGCTCGGATGCGGGGTTAGACACTGAAGCTTTCTTT; CDR3 protein: CASSSDAGLDTEAFF
J gene: TRBJ2-1; D gene: TRBD1; V gene: TRBV19; clone size: -; CDR3 DNA: TGTGCCAGTAGTACGGACAGGAGCTCCTACAATGAGCAGTTCTTC; CDR3 protein: CASSTDRSSYNEQFF
J gene: TRBJ1-6; D gene: TRBD1; V gene: TRBV7-2; clone size: -; CDR3 DNA: TGTGCCAGCAGCTTACTCGACAGGGGGTCACCCCTCCACTTT; CDR3 protein: CASSLLDRGSPLHF
J gene: TRBJ2-3; D gene: -; V gene: TRBV5-1; clone size: -; CDR3 DNA: TGCGCCAGCAGCTTATGGGGGGACTTAGTAGAGATAGATACGCAGTATTTT; CDR3 protein: CASSLWGDLVEIDTQYF
J gene: TRBJ1-2; D gene: -; V gene: TRBV19; clone size: few; CDR3 DNA: TGTGCCAGTAGTATAGTGGTCACAGTCGGATATGGCTACACCTTC; CDR3 protein: CASSIVVTVGYGYTF
J gene: TRBJ2-3; D gene: TRBD1; V gene: TRBV24-1; clone size: few; CDR3 DNA: TGTGCCACTCAAGATTGGACAGGGGGCTCAGATACGCAGTATTTT; CDR3 protein: CATQDWTGGSDTQYF